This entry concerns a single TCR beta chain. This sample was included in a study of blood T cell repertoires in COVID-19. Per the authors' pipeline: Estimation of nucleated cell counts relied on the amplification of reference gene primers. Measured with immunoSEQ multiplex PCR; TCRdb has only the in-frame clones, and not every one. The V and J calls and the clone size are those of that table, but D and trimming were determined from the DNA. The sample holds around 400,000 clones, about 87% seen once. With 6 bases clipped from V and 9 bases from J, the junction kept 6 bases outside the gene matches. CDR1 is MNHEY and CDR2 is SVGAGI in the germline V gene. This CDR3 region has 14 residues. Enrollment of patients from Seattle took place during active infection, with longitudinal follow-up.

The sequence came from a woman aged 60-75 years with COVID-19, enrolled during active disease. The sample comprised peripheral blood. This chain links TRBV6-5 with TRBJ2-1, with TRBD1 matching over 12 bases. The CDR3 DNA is TGTGCCAGCAGACCCCGGGACAGGGGGCCTGAGCAGTTCTTC. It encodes CASRPRDRGPEQFF.